The 26 T cell receptor beta chains below all came from one sample that was sequenced in a study of human T cells and chemical hapten exposure. Time point denoted: patch test 2, 6 weeks after DPC sensitization. Specified treatment: therapeutic diphenylcyclopropenone sensitization with weekly scalp DPC. TCRdb itself ran the RACE reads through MiXCR, one entry per CDR3 protein. The sample has tens of thousands of distinct CDR3 sequences; around a tenth are singletons. This specimen consisted of whole blood, obtained in connection with sensitization to the hapten diphenylcyclopropenone (DPC). The receptor source for this set is a woman aged 50 to 65 with alopecia areata. Some clones in this sample may be carry-over from other donors' samples.

This clonotype was recorded a few times. The chain is built from TRBV3-1 and TRBJ2-7; D remains ambiguous. The CDR3 totals 14 residues. The V end lost 2 bases, the J end lost 1 base, and 9 bases lay between the germline ends. CDR1 and CDR2 (germline): LGHDT, YNNKEL (reference sequence). The chain's CDR3 is CASSQQKSSYEQYF. The CDR3 DNA reads TGTGCCAGCAGCCAACAGAAATCTTCCTACGAGCAGTACTTC.

The rearrangement links TRBV5-1 to TRBJ1-2, with unresolved D. V lost 0 bases and J 2 bases, leaving 8 bases between the germline ends. Germline assignment: CDR1 SGHRS and CDR2 YFSETQ. This CDR3 is built from 14 residues. Written as DNA, the CDR3 is TGCGCCAGCAGCTTGGATACTGGGAACTATGGCTACACCTTC. Residues: CASSLDTGNYGYTF.

This clonotype has ten or more counts. J is TRBJ1-2 and V is TRBV11-2; D not certain. This CDR3 comprises 13 residues. The V and J ends lost 8 bases and 3 bases respectively, with 13 bases between them. Looked up from germline, CDR1 is SGHAT and CDR2 is FQNNGV. CDR3 region: CASRTLGDYGYTF. The CDR3 region has the DNA TGTGCCAGCCGGACCCTGGGTGACTATGGCTACACCTTC.

This clonotype was seen ten or more times. This chain joins TRBV29-1 and TRBJ2-3; 9 bases are shared with TRBD1. The V gene's germline CDR1 is SQVTM and CDR2 ANQGSEA. This CDR3 region has 15 residues. V shed 1 base and J 3 bases; nucleotides not matched to a gene: 5. CDR3 bases: TGCAGCGTTGAAGGATACAGGGGGCGGACAGATACGCAGTATTTT. Residues: CSVEGYRGRTDTQYF.

This clonotype was counted many times. The chain has TRBV11-2 and TRBJ1-1; tentative D call: TRBD1 (5 bases). Deletions cut 10 bases from V and 2 bases from J, with 23 bases between. The CDR3 contains 16 residues. CDR1 and CDR2 (germline): SGHAT, FQNNGV. The CDR3 DNA follows: TGTGCCACCCTTCGGGGGGGGTATTCTGAAAACACTGAAGCTTTCTTT. Its protein is CATLRGGYSENTEAFF.

The table lists this clonotype with many counts. The rearrangement links TRBV6-6 to TRBJ1-1; TRBD1 matches 9 bases. This CDR3 region has 14 residues. Germline CDR1 reads MNHNY; CDR2 reads SVGAGI (reference sequence). V shed 5 bases, J shed 5 bases, and the junction held 6 bases outside the gene matches. The CDR3 spells CASSPGQGSTEAFF. In nucleotides, the CDR3 is TGTGCCAGCAGTCCGGGACAGGGAAGTACTGAAGCTTTCTTT.

This clonotype was found a few times. V gene TRBV11-2 combines with J gene TRBJ2-1, with 8 nucleotides matching TRBD2. This CDR3 has 14 residues. CDR1 and CDR2 (germline): SGHAT, FQNNGV. V lost 5 bases, J lost 7 bases, and 7 bases stayed unmatched. The CDR3 sequence: CASSRAGVLNEQFF. The DNA of the CDR3 is TGTGCCAGCAGCCGAGCGGGAGTCCTGAATGAGCAGTTCTTC.

This clonotype was observed many times. The rearrangement joins TRBV20-1 to TRBJ2-1; D gene unclear. This CDR3 spans 12 amino acids. Germline CDR1 reads DFQATT; CDR2 reads SNEGSKA (reference sequence). V was clipped by 3 bases and J by 4 bases, with 7 bases between them. The CDR3 nucleotides are TGCAGTGCTAGGGCCCAGTACAATGAGCAGTTCTTC. This gives the protein CSARAQYNEQFF.

The chain combines TRBV29-1 with TRBJ1-3; D gene uncertain. V lost 3 bases, J lost 0 bases, and 3 bases lay in between. Germline V gives CDR1 SQVTM, CDR2 ANQGSEA. The CDR3 has 12 amino acids. Here the CDR3 reads CSVESSGNTIYF. CDR3 coding DNA: TGCAGCGTTGAGAGCTCTGGAAACACCATATATTTT.

At least ten counts were recorded for this clonotype. The chain employs TRBV29-1 and TRBJ2-3; possibly TRBD2 for D (5 bases). Looked up from germline, CDR1 is SQVTM and CDR2 is ANQGSEA. CDR3 length: 15 amino acids. With 7 bases removed from V and 3 bases from J, the gap between germline ends came to 20 bases. The CDR3 DNA follows: TGCAGCGCCCCCGAACTAGAGGGTATGACAGATACGCAGTATTTT. Its translation is CSAPELEGMTDTQYF.

This clonotype appeared many times. CDR3 amino acids: CASSLTGYNEKLFF. In DNA, the CDR3 is TGTGCCAGCAGCCTTACAGGGTATAATGAAAAACTGTTTTTT. The rearrangement uses TRBV7-9 and TRBJ1-4; possible D gene TRBD1, 6 bases. The length of the CDR3 is 14 residues. The V and J ends lost 5 bases and 4 bases respectively, with 11 bases between them. CDR1 is SEHNR and CDR2 is FQNEAQ in the germline V gene (reference sequence).

The V call is TRBV11-2, the J call TRBJ2-6; the D gene is possibly TRBD1 (6 bases). This CDR3 contains 18 residues. Per germline, CDR1 SGHAT and CDR2 FQNNGV. V was cut by 5 bases and J by 2 bases, with 19 bases left in between. For the CDR3, the DNA is TGTGCCAGCAGCACTCACAGGACAGACGTCCCTGGGGCCAACGTCCTGACTTTC. It is translated as CASSTHRTDVPGANVLTF.

This sequence joins TRBV3-1 and TRBJ2-2; D uncertain. The CDR3 loop spans 15 amino acids. V was shortened by 0 bases and J by 6 bases, with 11 bases between the two germline ends. Per the germline V gene, CDR1 is LGHDT and CDR2 is YNNKEL (reference sequence). Here the CDR3 reads CASSQEFGAPGELFF. The CDR3 bases are TGTGCCAGCAGCCAAGAGTTTGGAGCTCCCGGGGAGCTGTTTTTT.

This clonotype appeared many times. The rearrangement uses TRBV21-1 and TRBJ2-6; TRBD1, the D gene given by the table, was not confirmed from the DNA. TRBV21-1 is marked as a pseudogene. This CDR3 has 16 amino acids. The CDR3 loop reads CASIGDTLSGANVLTF. The CDR3 nucleotides read TGTGCCAGCATCGGGGACACACTCTCTGGGGCCAACGTCCTGACTTTC.

With regard to this clonotype: The junction differs from germline at one of its ends, possibly a read error. The gene calls are TRBV7-9 and TRBJ2-7; D might be TRBD1 or TRBD2, each matching 6 bases. Germline loops: CDR1 SEHNR, CDR2 FQNEAQ (reference sequence). The CDR3 totals 15 residues. This chain's CDR3 is CASSPPVGGGYEQCF. In nucleotides, the CDR3 is TGTGCCAGCAGCCCCCCGGTGGGGGGCGGGTACGAGCAGTGCTTC.

This clonotype has only a few counts. Germline and junction disagree at one end, which may indicate a read error. The chain carries TRBV6-4 and TRBJ1-4, with D maybe TRBD1 (5 bases). Germline V gene data show CDR1 as MRHNA and CDR2 as SNTAGT. CDR3 size: 14 residues. The chain's CDR3 is CASTRTRSKEKLFF. The CDR3 DNA sequence: TGTGCCAGCACCCGGACAAGGTCTAAGGAAAAACTGTTTTTT.

This clonotype was detected many times. The chain is built from TRBV18 and TRBJ1-1, with 9 bases fitting TRBD1. V trimming: 4 bases; J trimming: 1 base; junction bases outside the gene matches: 4. Germline lookup yields CDR1 KGHSH and CDR2 LQKENI. The CDR3 has 15 amino acids. The CDR3 protein is CASSLRTGENTEAFF. As DNA, the CDR3 is TGTGCCAGCTCACTCCGGACAGGGGAGAACACTGAAGCTTTCTTT.

At least ten counts were recorded for this clonotype. The chain uses TRBV4-1 and TRBJ2-7; D is unclear. The CDR3 runs to 14 residues. The germline V gene encodes CDR1 MGHRA and CDR2 YSYEKL. V was shortened by 1 base and J by 2 bases, with 9 bases between the two germline ends. CDR3 region: CASSQVPSTYEQYF. The CDR3 nucleotides read TGCGCCAGCAGCCAAGTCCCGAGTACCTACGAGCAGTACTTC.

Concerning this clonotype itself: Given a much more abundant clone one base away, this may be a read error. The CDR3 loop is CASSLGMGSISYEQYF. DNA of the CDR3: TGTGCCAGCAGCTTGGGAATGGGGTCTATCTCCTACGAGCAGTACTTC. The chain recombines TRBV12-3 or TRBV12-4 with TRBJ2-7, with D unresolved. Trimming left V 6 bases short and J 0 bases short, with 18 bases between. This CDR3 spans 16 amino acids.

This clonotype was seen at least ten times. The chain links TRBV27 to TRBJ1-1; D may be TRBD1 (5 bases). CDR1 is MNHEY and CDR2 is SMNVEV in the germline V gene (reference sequence). Trimming stripped 2 bases from V and 11 bases from J, with 21 bases between. CDR3 length: 15 amino acids. The CDR3 loop is CASSLGSSGIPLAFF. Written as DNA, the CDR3 is TGTGCCAGCAGTTTAGGGTCCTCAGGGATTCCGTTGGCTTTCTTT.

This clonotype showed up just once. A junction boundary mismatches the germline segment, possibly from a read error. The chain carries TRBV5-1 and TRBJ2-5, with TRBD2 identical over 10 bases. CDR1 and CDR2 (germline): SGHRS, YFSETQ. The CDR3 runs to 14 residues. In DNA form, the CDR3 reads TGCGCCAACAGCCTAGGACTAGCGGAAGAGACCCAGTACTTC. It yields the protein CANSLGLAEETQYF. Filled out from reference TRBV5-1 and TRBJ2-5, the complete variable domain reads KAGVTQTPRYLIKTRGQQVTLSCSPISGHRSVSWYQQTPGQGLQFLFEYFSETQRNKGNFPGRFSGRQFSNSRSEMNVSTLELGDSALYLCANSLGLAEETQYFGPGTRLLVL.

In its sample, this clonotype was seen a few times. The CDR3 sequence is CASSQRAPPGVQETQYF. In nucleotides, the CDR3 is TGTGCCAGCAGCCAGCGGGCACCCCCTGGGGTCCAAGAGACCCAGTACTTC. The V call is TRBV14, the J call TRBJ2-5; D is possibly TRBD2 (5 bases). Looked up from germline, CDR1 is SGHDN and CDR2 is FVKESK. The V end lost 3 bases, the J end lost 1 base, and 18 bases lay between the germline ends. CDR3 length equals 17 residues.

This clonotype was seen only a few times. The chain carries TRBV10-3 and TRBJ2-3, with no clear D. The germline V and J ends were trimmed by 5 bases and 4 bases, with 10 bases remaining between them. The germline CDR1 and CDR2 sequences are ENHRY and SYGVKD. This CDR3 is 13 amino acids long. The CDR3 here is CAISYSAADTQYF. The CDR3, as DNA: TGTGCCATCAGTTACAGTGCGGCAGATACGCAGTATTTT.

This clonotype was seen many times. DNA for the CDR3: TGCGCCAGCATCTCCGGGACTGGATCTGCCTACGAGCAGTACTTC. This codes for CASISGTGSAYEQYF. This chain links TRBV5-1 with TRBJ2-7; a possible D gene is TRBD2 (6 bases). V was shortened by 6 bases and J by 2 bases, with 18 bases between the two germline ends. In germline, CDR1 is SGHRS, CDR2 YFSETQ. The CDR3 contains 15 residues. The whole variable domain, filled in from reference TRBV5-1 and TRBJ2-7, reads KAGVTQTPRYLIKTRGQQVTLSCSPISGHRSVSWYQQTPGQGLQFLFEYFSETQRNKGNFPGRFSGRQFSNSRSEMNVSTLELGDSALYLCASISGTGSAYEQYFGPGTRLTVT.

This clonotype has just a few counts. The rearrangement joins TRBV20-1 to TRBJ1-5; D ambiguous. The CDR3 totals 14 residues. V gave up 3 bases and J gave up 11 bases, with 20 bases separating them. The V gene's germline CDR1 is DFQATT and CDR2 SNEGSKA (reference sequence). The CDR3 region is CSASSVAHHLSQHF. The CDR3, as DNA: TGCAGTGCTAGTTCAGTGGCCCATCACCTGTCCCAGCATTTT.

This clonotype was recorded at least ten times. This sequence joins TRBV5-5 and TRBJ2-3; 8 positions agree with TRBD1. The germline V gene encodes CDR1 SGHKS and CDR2 YYEKEE (reference sequence). The V gene end was trimmed by 5 bases and the J gene end by 2 bases; junction bases not matched to a gene: 7. This CDR3 has 15 residues. The CDR3: CASSHGQGATDTQYF. CDR3 coding DNA: TGTGCCAGCAGTCACGGACAGGGTGCCACAGATACGCAGTATTTT.